This T cell receptor beta chain was documented in a study of Ad26.COV2.S vaccination and SARS-CoV-2 variants. Measured with immunoSEQ multiplex PCR; TCRdb has only the in-frame clones, and not every one. Among approximately 500,000 clones listed, around 90% were seen once. Regarding treatment: around 19 received Ad26.COV2.S at low or high dose, single or two shots; about 5 received placebo; per-sample allocation not given. The investigators took samples on day 63 after the first vaccine or placebo injection. This adult donor, from Boston, was 18-55 years old. Ad26 vector vaccine expressed Wuhan-strain SARS-CoV-2 spike. The receptor was isolated from a person aged 18 to 65 who received the Ad26.COV2.S COVID-19 vaccine or a placebo. The sample consisted of peripheral blood, taken in a trial of Ad26.COV2.S vaccine versus placebo.

The CDR3 protein is CASSERSYQYF. The CDR3 nucleotides are TGTGCCAGCAGCGAACGGTCTTATCAGTACTTC. The rearrangement links TRBV28 to TRBJ2-5; D unclear. Trimming stripped 6 bases from V and 11 bases from J, with 13 bases between. Per the germline V gene, CDR1 is MDHEN and CDR2 is SYDVKM. The CDR3 has 11 amino acids. Full variable domain (remainder filled in from reference TRBV28 and TRBJ2-5): DVKVTQSSRYLVKRTGEKVFLECVQDMDHENMFWYRQDPGLGLRLIYFSYDVKMKEKGDIPEGYSVSREKKERFSLILESASTNQTSMYLCASSERSYQYFGPGTRLLVL.